The clone carrying this TCR beta chain was counted a single time. The entry originates in a study of blood T cell repertoires in COVID-19. Study-wide context: The origin of the acute and convalescent COVID-19 samples was the United States, Italy and Spain. Sample material is recorded as cDNA or gDNA derived from T cells, B-cell-depleted T cells, or PBMCs.

Trimming removed 10 bases at V and 4 bases at J, with 19 bases between. The CDR3 is made up of 15 amino acids. Germline V lookup: CDR1 MDHEN, CDR2 SYDVKM. Authors' methods: Reference gene primer amplification in the assay estimated nucleated cell counts. Clones were sequenced by immunoSEQ multiplex PCR, and TCRdb holds only the in-frame ones, with some missing. V and J calls and clone size follow that table, whereas D and trimming were derived from the DNA. The sample has around 310,000 clones, roughly 90% seen once. This TCR derives from a woman in her fifties or sixties with active or convalescent COVID-19. V gene TRBV28 combines with J gene TRBJ2-2, with D perhaps matching TRBD2 (6 bases). The sample comprised peripheral blood. The CDR3 protein is CATGKWRASTGELFF. The CDR3 region has the DNA TGTGCCACCGGGAAGTGGAGGGCCAGCACCGGGGAGCTGTTTTTT.